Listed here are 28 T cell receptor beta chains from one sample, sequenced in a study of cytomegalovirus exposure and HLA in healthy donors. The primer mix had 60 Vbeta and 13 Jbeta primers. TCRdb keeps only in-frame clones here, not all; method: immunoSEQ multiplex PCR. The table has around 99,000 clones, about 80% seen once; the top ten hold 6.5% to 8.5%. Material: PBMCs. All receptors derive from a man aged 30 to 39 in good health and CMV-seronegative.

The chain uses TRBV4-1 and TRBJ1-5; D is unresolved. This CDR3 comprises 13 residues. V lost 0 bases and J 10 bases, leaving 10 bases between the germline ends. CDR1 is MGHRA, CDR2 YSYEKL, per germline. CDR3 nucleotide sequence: TGCGCCAGCAGCCAAGACTTTGCGCTTCCCCAGCATTTT. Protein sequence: CASSQDFALPQHF.

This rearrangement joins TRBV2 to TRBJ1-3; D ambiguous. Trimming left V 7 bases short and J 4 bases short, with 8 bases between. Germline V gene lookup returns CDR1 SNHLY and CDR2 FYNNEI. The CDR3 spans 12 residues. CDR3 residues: CASMSTGNTIYF. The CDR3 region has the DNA TGTGCCAGCATGAGCACCGGAAACACCATATATTTT.

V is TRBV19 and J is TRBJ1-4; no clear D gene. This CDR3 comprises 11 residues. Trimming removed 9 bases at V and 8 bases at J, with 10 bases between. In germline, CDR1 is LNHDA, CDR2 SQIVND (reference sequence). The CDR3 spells CASGVGEKLFF. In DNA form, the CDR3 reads TGTGCCAGCGGGGTAGGAGAAAAACTGTTTTTT.

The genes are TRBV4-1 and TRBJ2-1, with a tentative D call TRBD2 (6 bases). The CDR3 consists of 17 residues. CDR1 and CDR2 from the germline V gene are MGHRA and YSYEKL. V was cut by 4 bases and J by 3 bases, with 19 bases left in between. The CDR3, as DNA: TGCGCCAGCAGCCGACCCATAGCGGAGAACCTCTACAATGAGCAGTTCTTC. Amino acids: CASSRPIAENLYNEQFF.

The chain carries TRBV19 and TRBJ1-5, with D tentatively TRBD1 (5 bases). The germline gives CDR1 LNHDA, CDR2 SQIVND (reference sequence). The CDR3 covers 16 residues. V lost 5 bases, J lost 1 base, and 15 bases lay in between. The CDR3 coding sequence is TGTGCCAGTAGTGACCCGGGACTAGGAAGCAATCAGCCCCAGCATTTT. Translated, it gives CASSDPGLGSNQPQHF.

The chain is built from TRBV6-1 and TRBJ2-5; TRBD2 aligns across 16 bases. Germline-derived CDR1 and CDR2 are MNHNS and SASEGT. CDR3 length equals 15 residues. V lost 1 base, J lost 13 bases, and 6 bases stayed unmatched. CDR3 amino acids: CASSEVGLAGGARYF. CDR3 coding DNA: TGTGCCAGCAGTGAAGTGGGACTAGCGGGGGGGGCTCGGTACTTC.

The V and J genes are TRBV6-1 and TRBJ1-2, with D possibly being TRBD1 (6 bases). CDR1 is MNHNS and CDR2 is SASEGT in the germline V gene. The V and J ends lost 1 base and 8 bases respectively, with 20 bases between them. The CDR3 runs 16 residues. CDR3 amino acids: CASSEGGWGPGRGYTF. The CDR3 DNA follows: TGTGCCAGCAGTGAAGGGGGCTGGGGGCCGGGGCGCGGCTACACCTTC.

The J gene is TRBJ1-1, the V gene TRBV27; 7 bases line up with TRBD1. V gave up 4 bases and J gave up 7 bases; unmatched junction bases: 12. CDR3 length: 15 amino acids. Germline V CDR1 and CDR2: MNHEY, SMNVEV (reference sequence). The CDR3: CASSSPFRGFREAFF. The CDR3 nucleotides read TGTGCCAGCAGTTCTCCCTTCAGGGGGTTCCGTGAAGCTTTCTTT.

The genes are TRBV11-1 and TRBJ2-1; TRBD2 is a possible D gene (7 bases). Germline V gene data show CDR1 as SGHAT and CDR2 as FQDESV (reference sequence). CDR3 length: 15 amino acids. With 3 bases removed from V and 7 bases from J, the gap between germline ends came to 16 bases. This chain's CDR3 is CASSFSGGLGNEQFF. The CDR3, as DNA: TGTGCCAGCAGCTTTTCGGGGGGCCTTGGGAATGAGCAGTTCTTC.

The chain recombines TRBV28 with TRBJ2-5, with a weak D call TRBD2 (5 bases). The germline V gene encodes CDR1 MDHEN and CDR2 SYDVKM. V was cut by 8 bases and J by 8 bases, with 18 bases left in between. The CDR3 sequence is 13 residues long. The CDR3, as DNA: TGTGCCAGCGGCCGGACTCTCCCAGGAACCCAGTACTTC. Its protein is CASGRTLPGTQYF.

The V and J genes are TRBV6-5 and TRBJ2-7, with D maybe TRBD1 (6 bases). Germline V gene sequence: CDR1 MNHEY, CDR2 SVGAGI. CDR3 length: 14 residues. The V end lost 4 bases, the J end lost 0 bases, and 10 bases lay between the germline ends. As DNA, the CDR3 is TGTGCCAGCAGTTTACAGGGAACCTCCTACGAGCAGTACTTC. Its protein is CASSLQGTSYEQYF.

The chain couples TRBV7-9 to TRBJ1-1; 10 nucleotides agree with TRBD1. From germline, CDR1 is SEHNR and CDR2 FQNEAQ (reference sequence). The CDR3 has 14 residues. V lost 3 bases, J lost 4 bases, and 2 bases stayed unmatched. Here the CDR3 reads CASSLRQGATEAFF. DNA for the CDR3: TGTGCCAGCAGCTTGCGACAGGGGGCCACTGAAGCTTTCTTT.

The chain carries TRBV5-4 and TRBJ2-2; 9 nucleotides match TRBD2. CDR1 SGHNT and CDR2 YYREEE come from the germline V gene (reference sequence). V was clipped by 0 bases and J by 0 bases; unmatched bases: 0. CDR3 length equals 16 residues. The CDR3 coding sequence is TGTGCCAGCAGCTTGGAGCGGGGGGCGAACACCGGGGAGCTGTTTTTT. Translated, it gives CASSLERGANTGELFF.

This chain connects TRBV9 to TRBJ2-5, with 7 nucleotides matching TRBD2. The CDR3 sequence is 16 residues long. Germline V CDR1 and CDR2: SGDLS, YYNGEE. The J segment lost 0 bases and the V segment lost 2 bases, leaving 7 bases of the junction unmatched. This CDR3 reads CASSVRDYTYQETQYF. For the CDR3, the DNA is TGTGCCAGCAGCGTCCGGGACTACACCTACCAAGAGACCCAGTACTTC.

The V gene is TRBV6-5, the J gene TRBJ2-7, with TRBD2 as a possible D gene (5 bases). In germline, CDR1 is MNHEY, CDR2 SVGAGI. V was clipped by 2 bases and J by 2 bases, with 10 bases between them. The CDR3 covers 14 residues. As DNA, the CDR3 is TGTGCCAGCAGTTACGCGGCTAGCACCTACGAGCAGTACTTC. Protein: CASSYAASTYEQYF.

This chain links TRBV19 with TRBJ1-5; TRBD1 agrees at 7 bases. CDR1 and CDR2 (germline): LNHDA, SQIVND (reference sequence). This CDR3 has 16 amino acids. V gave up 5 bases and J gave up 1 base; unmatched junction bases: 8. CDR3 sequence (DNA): TGTGCCAGTAGTGTCACAGGGGTCCTGAGCAATCAGCCCCAGCATTTT. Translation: CASSVTGVLSNQPQHF.

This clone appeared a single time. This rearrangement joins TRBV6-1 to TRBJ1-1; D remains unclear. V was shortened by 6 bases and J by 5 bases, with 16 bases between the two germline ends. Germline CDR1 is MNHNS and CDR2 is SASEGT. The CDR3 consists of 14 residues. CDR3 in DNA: TGTGCCAGCAGCAAATGGGAGTTCCAGACTGAAGCTTTCTTT. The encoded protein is CASSKWEFQTEAFF.

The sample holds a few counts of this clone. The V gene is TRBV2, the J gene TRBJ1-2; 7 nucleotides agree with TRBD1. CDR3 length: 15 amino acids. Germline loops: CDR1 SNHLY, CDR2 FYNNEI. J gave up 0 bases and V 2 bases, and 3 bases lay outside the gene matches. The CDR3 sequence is CASSEYRGANYGYTF. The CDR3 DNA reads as TGTGCCAGCAGTGAATACAGGGGCGCTAACTATGGCTACACCTTC.

The CDR3 loop reads CASKTTSGMGTGELFF. Written as DNA, the CDR3 is TGTGCCAGTAAGACGACTAGCGGGATGGGTACCGGGGAGCTGTTTTTT. This chain joins TRBV19 and TRBJ2-2, with 11 bases aligning to TRBD2. Germline values: CDR1 LNHDA, CDR2 SQIVND (reference sequence). There are 16 residues in the CDR3. Trimming at V came to 7 bases and at J to 5 bases, leaving 9 bases not matched to a gene.

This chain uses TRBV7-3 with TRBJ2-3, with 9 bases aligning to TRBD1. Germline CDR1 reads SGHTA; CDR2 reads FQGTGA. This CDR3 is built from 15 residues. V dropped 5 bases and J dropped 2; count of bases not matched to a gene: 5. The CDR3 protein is CASSPGQGITDTQYF. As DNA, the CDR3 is TGTGCCAGCAGCCCCGGACAGGGGATCACAGATACGCAGTATTTT. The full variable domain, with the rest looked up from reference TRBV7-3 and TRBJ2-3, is GAGVSQTPSNKVTEKGKYVELRCDPISGHTALYWYRQSLGQGPEFLIYFQGTGAADDSGLPNDRFFAVRPEGSVSTLKIQRTERGDSAVYLCASSPGQGITDTQYFGPGTRLTVL.

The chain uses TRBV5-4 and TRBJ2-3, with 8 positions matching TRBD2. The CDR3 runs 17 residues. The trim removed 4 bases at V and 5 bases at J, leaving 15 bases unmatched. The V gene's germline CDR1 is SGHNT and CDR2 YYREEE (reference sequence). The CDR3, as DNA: TGTGCCAGCAGCCTTGGGACTAGGATCATTGCCGGAGATACGCAGTATTTT. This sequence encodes CASSLGTRIIAGDTQYF.

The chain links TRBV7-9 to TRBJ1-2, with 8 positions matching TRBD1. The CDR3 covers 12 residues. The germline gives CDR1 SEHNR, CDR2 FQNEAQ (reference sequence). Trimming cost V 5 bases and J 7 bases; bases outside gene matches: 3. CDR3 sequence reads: CASSDRGFGYTF. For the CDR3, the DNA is TGTGCCAGCAGCGACAGGGGTTTTGGCTACACCTTC.

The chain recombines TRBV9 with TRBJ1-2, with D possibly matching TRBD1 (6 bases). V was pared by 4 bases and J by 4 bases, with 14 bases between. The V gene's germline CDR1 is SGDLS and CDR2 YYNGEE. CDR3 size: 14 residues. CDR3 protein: CASSRGGRVYGYTF. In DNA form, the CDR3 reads TGTGCCAGCAGCCGAGGGGGAAGGGTCTATGGCTACACCTTC.

The CDR3 loop is CASSRLTGITGELFF. The CDR3 nucleotides read TGCGCCAGCAGCAGACTGACAGGGATCACCGGGGAGCTGTTTTTT. The V and J genes are TRBV5-1 and TRBJ2-2; 7 nucleotides align to TRBD1. Germline values: CDR1 SGHRS, CDR2 YFSETQ. The CDR3 length is 15 residues. The junction had 7 bases not matched to a gene; V was cut back by 4 bases and J by 4 bases.

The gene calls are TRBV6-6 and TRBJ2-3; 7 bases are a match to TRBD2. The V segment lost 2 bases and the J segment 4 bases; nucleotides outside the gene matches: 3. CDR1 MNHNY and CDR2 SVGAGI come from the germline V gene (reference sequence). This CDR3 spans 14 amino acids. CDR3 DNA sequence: TGTGCCAGCAGTTACGGGGGGGTCTCAGATACGCAGTATTTT. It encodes CASSYGGVSDTQYF.

The CDR3 reads CASSPPKRGGARDTQYF. Written as DNA, the CDR3 is TGTGCCAGCTCACCACCCAAGCGCGGGGGGGCAAGAGATACGCAGTATTTT. J is TRBJ2-3 and V is TRBV18; 9 nucleotides line up with TRBD2. V dropped 0 bases and J dropped 5; count of bases not matched to a gene: 9. The CDR3 has 17 amino acids. The germline V gene has CDR1 KGHSH and CDR2 LQKENI.

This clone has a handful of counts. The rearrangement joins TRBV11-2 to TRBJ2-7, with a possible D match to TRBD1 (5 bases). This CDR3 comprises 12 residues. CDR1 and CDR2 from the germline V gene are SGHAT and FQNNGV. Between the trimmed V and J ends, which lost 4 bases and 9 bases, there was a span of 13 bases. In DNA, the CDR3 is TGTGCCAGCAGCTCACCAGGGTTAACGCAGTACTTC. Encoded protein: CASSSPGLTQYF.

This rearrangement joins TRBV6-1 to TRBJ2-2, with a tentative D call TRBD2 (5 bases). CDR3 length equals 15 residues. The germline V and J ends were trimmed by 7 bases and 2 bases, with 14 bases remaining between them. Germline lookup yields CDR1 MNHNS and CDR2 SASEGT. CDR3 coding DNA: TGTGCCAGCAATCTAGGGAGTTACAACACCGGGGAGCTGTTTTTT. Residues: CASNLGSYNTGELFF.